The 28 T cell receptor beta chains in this list originate from one sample, sequenced in a study of CD8 T cells in Susac syndrome. The RNA, roughly 0.45 to 1 ug, was put through reverse transcription using random hexamers. Each CDR3 protein is one row after TCRdb ran MiXCR on the immunoSEQ multiplex PCR reads. The table lists about 210,000 distinct CDR3 sequences, 95% of them singletons. Source material: CD4+ T cells from PBMCs. All receptors derive from a human donor in good health.

The chain has TRBV28 and TRBJ1-2, with D unresolved. The CDR3 is made up of 16 amino acids. Germline assignment: CDR1 MDHEN and CDR2 SYDVKM. Deletions cut 2 bases from V and 4 bases from J, with 17 bases between. The CDR3 DNA follows: TGTGCCAGCAGTTTAGTAGCCGCGGGGTTCATCTATGGCTACACCTTC. Translating it yields CASSLVAAGFIYGYTF.

This clonotype occurred once. V usage is TRBV15 and J usage is TRBJ1-5; D is unresolved. The V gene's germline CDR1 is LNHNV and CDR2 YYDKDF (reference sequence). V dropped 3 bases and J dropped 8 bases, with 11 bases sitting between them. The CDR3 contains 13 residues. The CDR3 nucleotides read TGTGCCACCAGCAGGGGTTTCGGGGAGCCCCAGCATTTT. Amino acids: CATSRGFGEPQHF.

The chain recombines TRBV5-1 with TRBJ1-5; TRBD1 agrees at 7 bases. Germline V lookup: CDR1 SGHRS, CDR2 YFSETQ. The V segment lost 4 bases and the J segment 4 bases; nucleotides outside the gene matches: 5. This CDR3 is 14 amino acids long. For the CDR3, the DNA is TGCGCCAGCAGCCCTCAGACAGGGAATCAGCCCCAGCATTTT. Translation gives CASSPQTGNQPQHF. The entire variable domain, with the rest obtained from reference TRBV5-1 and TRBJ1-5, is as follows: KAGVTQTPRYLIKTRGQQVTLSCSPISGHRSVSWYQQTPGQGLQFLFEYFSETQRNKGNFPGRFSGRQFSNSRSEMNVSTLELGDSALYLCASSPQTGNQPQHFGDGTRLSIL.

The chain links TRBV15 to TRBJ1-5, with D unclear. This CDR3 contains 14 residues. Germline V gives CDR1 LNHNV, CDR2 YYDKDF (reference sequence). Trimming removed 3 bases at V and 0 bases at J, with 6 bases between. CDR3 sequence: CATSSKVSNQPQHF. Here the CDR3 DNA reads TGTGCCACCAGCAGCAAGGTTAGCAATCAGCCCCAGCATTTT.

J is TRBJ1-5 and V is TRBV2; tentatively, D is TRBD1 (6 bases). The CDR3 extends over 15 amino acids. V lost 4 bases and J lost 0, with 10 bases in between. Germline CDR1 and CDR2: SNHLY and FYNNEI. The CDR3 DNA follows: TGTGCCAGCAGTGCGGGGGGCCTTAGCAATCAGCCCCAGCATTTT. It codes for CASSAGGLSNQPQHF.

The V and J genes are TRBV24-1 and TRBJ2-3; no reliable D call. This CDR3 has 13 residues. Germline-derived CDR1 and CDR2 are KGHDR and SFDVKD. V was trimmed by 5 bases and J by 9 bases, leaving 14 bases between them. The DNA for the CDR3 is TGTGCCACCAGTGCCACGCCGGTTGGCACGCAGTATTTT. Its translation: CATSATPVGTQYF.

This chain links TRBV27 with TRBJ2-1; D perhaps matches TRBD1 (6 bases). CDR3 length: 13 amino acids. Germline CDR1 reads MNHEY; CDR2 reads SMNVEV (reference sequence). V was cut by 5 bases and J by 7 bases, with 12 bases left in between. Here the CDR3 DNA reads TGTGCCAGCAGTCTCCCGCAGGGGAATGAGCAGTTCTTC. Translated, it gives CASSLPQGNEQFF.

This rearrangement joins TRBV29-1 to TRBJ1-3; 8 positions agree with TRBD1. The CDR3 sequence is 18 residues long. Germline CDR1 is SQVTM and CDR2 is ANQGSEA. The V segment lost 0 bases and the J segment 0 bases; nucleotides outside the gene matches: 10. The CDR3 DNA is TGCAGCGTTGAAGAGAAGACAGGGGACCTACTCTCTGGAAACACCATATATTTT. It is translated as CSVEEKTGDLLSGNTIYF. The complete variable domain, with remaining parts taken from reference TRBV29-1 and TRBJ1-3, reads SAVISQKPSRDICQRGTSLTIQCQVDSQVTMMFWYRQQPGQSLTLIATANQGSEATYESGFVIDKFPISRPNLTFSTLTVSNMSPEDSSIYLCSVEEKTGDLLSGNTIYFGEGSWLTVV.

The genes are TRBV5-4 and TRBJ2-1; TRBD2 matches at 9 bases. Trimming cost V 5 bases and J 4 bases; bases outside gene matches: 16. Germline V gene data show CDR1 as SGHNT and CDR2 as YYREEE (reference sequence). CDR3 length: 18 amino acids. CDR3 protein: CASSQGGPGTSRYNEQFF. The DNA of the CDR3 is TGTGCCAGCAGTCAGGGGGGGCCCGGGACTAGCAGGTACAATGAGCAGTTCTTC.

The chain carries TRBV24-1 and TRBJ1-1; D possibly corresponds to TRBD1 (5 bases). Germline V CDR1 and CDR2: KGHDR, SFDVKD. This CDR3 is 15 amino acids long. V was shortened by 4 bases and J by 0 bases, with 11 bases between the two germline ends. CDR3 DNA: TGTGCCACCAGTGACACGGGACGGATGAACACTGAAGCTTTCTTT. This encodes CATSDTGRMNTEAFF.

V and J are TRBV6-1 and TRBJ2-5; 8 positions match TRBD1. The V gene end was trimmed by 5 bases and the J gene end by 5 bases; junction bases not matched to a gene: 4. This CDR3 has 13 residues. Germline-derived CDR1 and CDR2 are MNHNS and SASEGT. CDR3 in DNA: TGTGCCAGCAGTCAAACAGGGGGGGAGACCCAGTACTTC. This codes for CASSQTGGETQYF.

The genes are TRBV12-3 or TRBV12-4 and TRBJ1-2, with D perhaps matching TRBD1 (6 bases). The CDR3 length is 11 residues. Trimming shortened V by 8 bases and J by 10 bases, and 14 bases separated the two germline ends. CDR3 residues: CASEQGFDYTF. The CDR3 DNA follows: TGTGCCAGCGAACAGGGATTTGACTACACCTTC.

This chain links TRBV5-4 with TRBJ2-7; TRBD1 agrees at 10 bases. Germline V gene data show CDR1 as SGHNT and CDR2 as YYREEE (reference sequence). The CDR3 is 16 residues long. Losses at the gene ends were 4 bases for V and 5 bases for J; bases not matched to a gene: 12. CDR3: CASSPRDRGVVNEQYF. The CDR3 coding sequence is TGTGCCAGCAGCCCGCGGGACAGGGGAGTAGTGAACGAGCAGTACTTC.

The chain couples TRBV5-1 to TRBJ2-5; 10 nucleotides align to TRBD1. After removal of 4 bases from V and 5 bases from J, the junction contained 5 bases not matched to a gene. The CDR3 contains 14 residues. Germline CDR1 and CDR2: SGHRS and YFSETQ. This CDR3 reads CASSPGTGEETQYF. The CDR3 DNA is TGCGCCAGCAGCCCCGGGACAGGGGAGGAGACCCAGTACTTC.

The chain joins TRBV27 to TRBJ2-7, with D perhaps TRBD1 (6 bases). Germline CDR1 is MNHEY and CDR2 is SMNVEV (reference sequence). Trimming shortened V by 3 bases and J by 6 bases, and 9 bases separated the two germline ends. The CDR3 spans 12 residues. The CDR3 bases are TGTGCCAGCAGTTTGTCAGGGGTCGAGCAGTACTTC. As protein: CASSLSGVEQYF.

This clonotype was seen once. The chain has TRBV2 and TRBJ2-5; D unclear. V was cut by 4 bases and J by 0 bases, with 15 bases left in between. CDR1 is SNHLY, CDR2 FYNNEI, per germline. This CDR3 has 16 residues. The CDR3: CASSAHGVGYQETQYF. The CDR3 DNA reads TGTGCCAGCAGTGCCCACGGTGTAGGGTACCAAGAGACCCAGTACTTC.

This chain uses TRBV29-1 with TRBJ2-2; D call uncertain. Germline-derived CDR1 and CDR2 are SQVTM and ANQGSEA. The CDR3 totals 11 residues. Trimming removed 4 bases at V and 3 bases at J, with 3 bases between. CDR3 bases: TGCAGCGTTGGGGACACCGGGGAGCTGTTTTTT. This gives the protein CSVGDTGELFF.

This rearrangement joins TRBV7-2 to TRBJ2-1, with D tentatively TRBD1 (5 bases). Looked up from germline, CDR1 is SGHTA and CDR2 is FQGNSA. The V gene lost 5 bases and the J gene lost 10 bases, with 15 bases spanning the gap. This CDR3 contains 13 residues. CDR3 bases: TGTGCCAGCAGCGGAGCAGGGTTTGGGGAGCAGTTCTTC. Encoded protein: CASSGAGFGEQFF.

This clonotype was observed once. CDR3 DNA sequence: TGCAGCGTTCGAGGGACAGTCTCCTCTGGGGCCAACGTCCTGACTTTC. Translating gives CSVRGTVSSGANVLTF. This rearrangement joins TRBV29-1 to TRBJ2-6; 7 bases match TRBD1. V shed 5 bases and J 0 bases; nucleotides not matched to a gene: 7. From germline, CDR1 is SQVTM and CDR2 ANQGSEA. This CDR3 has 16 residues. Drawing the rest from reference TRBV29-1 and TRBJ2-6, the complete variable domain is SAVISQKPSRDICQRGTSLTIQCQVDSQVTMMFWYRQQPGQSLTLIATANQGSEATYESGFVIDKFPISRPNLTFSTLTVSNMSPEDSSIYLCSVRGTVSSGANVLTFGAGSRLTVL.

This clonotype was counted a few times. V is TRBV5-4 and J is TRBJ2-7; either TRBD1 or TRBD2 may fit D (5 bases each). This CDR3 region has 12 residues. Germline V lookup: CDR1 SGHNT, CDR2 YYREEE (reference sequence). V lost 4 bases and J 6 bases, leaving 11 bases between the germline ends. The CDR3 loop reads CASSRGELEQYV. Here the CDR3 DNA reads TGTGCCAGCAGCCGAGGGGAGCTCGAGCAGTACGTC.

The rearrangement uses TRBV20-1 and TRBJ2-1; D tentatively fits TRBD1 or TRBD2 (6 bases each). Germline V gene data show CDR1 as DFQATT and CDR2 as SNEGSKA (reference sequence). This CDR3 contains 14 residues. The V gene lost 2 bases and the J gene lost 4 bases, with 12 bases spanning the gap. CDR3 loop: CSARLGGAYNEQFF. The CDR3 coding sequence is TGCAGTGCTAGACTCGGGGGCGCGTACAATGAGCAGTTCTTC.

The chain links TRBV20-1 to TRBJ1-4; no firm D call. Germline CDR1 reads DFQATT; CDR2 reads SNEGSKA (reference sequence). V lost 4 bases, J lost 0 bases, and 9 bases lay in between. The CDR3 has 14 residues. CDR3 amino acids: CSAIDSTTNEKLFF. The CDR3 DNA follows: TGCAGTGCTATCGACTCGACAACTAATGAAAAACTGTTTTTT.

The table lists this clonotype with a count of one. V and J are TRBV29-1 and TRBJ2-1; D gene ambiguous. The CDR3 totals 13 residues. V was clipped by 3 bases and J by 4 bases, with 10 bases between them. Germline V gene sequence: CDR1 SQVTM, CDR2 ANQGSEA. The CDR3 sequence is CSVDSPVYNEQFF. The CDR3 DNA is TGCAGCGTTGATTCCCCAGTGTACAATGAGCAGTTCTTC.

The chain has TRBV12-3 or TRBV12-4 and TRBJ2-2; 9 positions agree with TRBD1. Trimming cost V 5 bases and J 0 bases; bases outside gene matches: 1. This CDR3 has 15 amino acids. This CDR3 is CASSRTGANTGELFF. The CDR3 DNA reads as TGTGCCAGCAGTCGGACAGGGGCGAACACCGGGGAGCTGTTTTTT.

The rearrangement joins TRBV29-1 to TRBJ2-1, with 7 positions matching TRBD2. CDR3 length: 14 residues. Germline values: CDR1 SQVTM, CDR2 ANQGSEA. J was trimmed by 6 bases and V by 6 bases; bases with no gene match: 11. CDR3 amino acids: CSVANFAGVNEQFF. In nucleotides, the CDR3 is TGCAGCGTCGCCAATTTCGCGGGGGTCAATGAGCAGTTCTTC.

The chain recombines TRBV24-1 with TRBJ2-1; 10 bases align to TRBD2. V gave up 6 bases and J gave up 9 bases; unmatched junction bases: 7. Looked up from germline, CDR1 is KGHDR and CDR2 is SFDVKD. The CDR3 sequence is 14 residues long. The CDR3 nucleotides read TGTGCCACCAGTATCTCAAGCGGGAGGGCTGAGCAGTTCTTC. It is translated as CATSISSGRAEQFF.

The table lists this clonotype with a count of one. The chain recombines TRBV12-3 or TRBV12-4 with TRBJ2-7; tentative D call: TRBD2 (5 bases). The CDR3 has 11 amino acids. V gave up 2 bases and J gave up 9 bases, with 8 bases separating them. The CDR3 spells CASSLREWQYF. The DNA for the CDR3 is TGTGCCAGCAGTTTACGGGAATGGCAGTACTTC.

The genes are TRBV24-1 and TRBJ2-2; D remains unclear. The V and J ends lost 0 bases and 6 bases respectively, with 4 bases between them. The CDR3 consists of 13 residues. Per the germline V gene, CDR1 is KGHDR and CDR2 is SFDVKD. The CDR3 is CATSDLLSGELFF. The CDR3 bases are TGTGCCACCAGTGATTTGCTTTCCGGGGAGCTGTTTTTT.